Here is one T cell receptor (beta chain) with its context. These data come from a study of blood T cell repertoires in COVID-19. Study in general: PBMCs, B-cell-depleted T cells, or T cells were the source of the cDNA or gDNA that made up the material.

V lost 5 bases, J lost 2 bases, and 9 bases lay in between. CDR1 is SGHTA, CDR2 FQGNSA, per germline. The CDR3 spans 13 residues. Across about 22 US areas, participants ranged in age from about 18 to 90 years. The assay was immunoSEQ multiplex PCR, and TCRdb's table has in-frame clones only and misses some. The table records about 250,000 clones, 80% to 90% of them present only once. The chain links TRBV7-2 to TRBJ1-1; D uncertain. The material sequenced was PBMCs or T cells enriched from blood (not recorded which). The sequence was obtained from a woman aged 25-40 years who had recovered from COVID-19. DNA for the CDR3: TGTGCCAGCAGCCCCTTGGCCAACACTGAAGCTTTCTTT. It specifies CASSPLANTEAFF.